This record concerns one T cell receptor beta chain sequence. The germline gives CDR1 KGHDR, CDR2 SFDVKD. Trimming cost V 3 bases and J 7 bases; bases outside gene matches: 9. This CDR3 region has 17 residues. Source study methods: Counts of nucleated cells, estimated from reference gene primer amplification, were obtained. Here immunoSEQ multiplex PCR was the method, and the copy in TCRdb shows in-frame clones only, minus some. From that table come the V and J calls and clone size; the DNA was used to work out D and trimming. Of 130,000 to 150,000 clones listed, 70% to 85% are singletons. The sample originates from a study of blood T cell repertoires in COVID-19. Study-level information: Samples came from the United States, Italy and Spain, spanning acute and convalescent COVID-19. The analysed material was cDNA or gDNA that came from T cells, B-cell-depleted T cells, or PBMCs.

The chain combines TRBV24-1 with TRBJ1-6; 9 bases align to TRBD1. The origin of this receptor is an elderly woman with acute or convalescent COVID-19. The sequenced material came from peripheral blood. CDR3 nucleotides: TGTGCCACCAGTGATCTCCCGGGACAGGGAAAAAATTCACCCCTCCACTTT. Translation gives CATSDLPGQGKNSPLHF.